Shown below are 17 T cell receptor beta chains from a single sample sequenced in a study of regulatory T cells in long-lasting Graves disease. Combining iRepertoire HTBI primers with Arm-PCR of CDR3 regions, the authors built TCR beta libraries. MiXCR, applied by TCRdb to the multiplex PCR reads, yields one record per CDR3 protein. The repertoire holds about 660,000 distinct CDR3 sequences, with approximately 31% as singletons. Time point noted: persistent/refractory GD, antithyroid drugs over 5 years with positive TRAb. Construction of the TCR library relied on RNA isolated from PBMCs. The sequencing used peripheral blood mononuclear cells (PBMCs), collected when the disease was refractory, from a patient treated with antithyroid drugs. These receptors originate from a female donor with Graves disease.

This clonotype is a singleton in its sample. This chain uses TRBV25-1 with TRBJ1-2; tentatively, D is TRBD1 (5 bases). Germline CDR1 and CDR2: MGHDK and SYGVNS. V shed 2 bases and J shed 4 bases, with 14 bases lying between them. The CDR3 is made up of 15 amino acids. CDR3 nucleotides: TGTGCCAGCAGTGAAGGGGAGGGACGGAGCTATGGCTACACCTTC. Its protein product is CASSEGEGRSYGYTF.

V and J are TRBV6-2 or TRBV6-3 and TRBJ1-1; a possible D gene is TRBD1 (5 bases). Germline values: CDR1 MNHEY, CDR2 SVGEGT. The CDR3 has 16 amino acids. V was cut by 5 bases and J by 5 bases, with 21 bases left in between. The CDR3 nucleotides read TGTGCCAGCAGTGAAAGGTTGGGAGGGGAGGGGACTGAAGCTTTCTTT. Protein: CASSERLGGEGTEAFF.

The chain is built from TRBV15 and TRBJ1-2; D gene uncertain. The CDR3 is 16 residues long. Trimming removed 1 base at V and 7 bases at J, with 19 bases between. CDR1 and CDR2 from the germline V gene are LNHNV and YYDKDF (reference sequence). The DNA of the CDR3 is TGTGCCACCAGCAGAGGAGGACCGGAGACCTTGCTTGGCTACACCTTC. Translated: CATSRGGPETLLGYTF.

The chain couples TRBV6-2 or TRBV6-3 to TRBJ1-5; 9 nucleotides agree with TRBD1. Germline CDR1 is MNHEY and CDR2 is SVGEGT. The CDR3 consists of 15 residues. V was pared by 4 bases and J by 0 bases, with 1 base of the junction left unmatched. CDR3 residues: CASSSDRGSNQPQHF. DNA for the CDR3: TGTGCCAGCAGTTCGGACAGGGGTAGCAATCAGCCCCAGCATTTT.

The chain has TRBV11-1 and TRBJ1-6; D is undetermined. This CDR3 region has 16 residues. Looked up from germline, CDR1 is SGHAT and CDR2 is FQDESV (reference sequence). V lost 5 bases and J lost 3, with 14 bases in between. The CDR3 loop is CASSKDGRLYNSPLHF. The CDR3 DNA follows: TGTGCCAGCAGCAAAGACGGGCGACTCTATAATTCACCCCTCCACTTT.

The chain links TRBV6-2 or TRBV6-3 to TRBJ1-2, with TRBD1 matching over 9 bases. The germline gives CDR1 MNHEY, CDR2 SVGEGT. V shed 9 bases and J 7 bases; nucleotides not matched to a gene: 9. There are 13 residues in the CDR3. This CDR3 is CASKQGQGFGYTF. Here the CDR3 DNA reads TGTGCCAGTAAACAGGGACAGGGATTTGGCTACACCTTC.

This clonotype was counted between two and nine times. This chain joins TRBV5-1 and TRBJ1-1; 8 positions agree with TRBD1. CDR1 SGHRS and CDR2 YFSETQ come from the germline V gene. V lost 5 bases and J lost 4; bases outside the gene matches: 10. CDR3 length: 15 amino acids. The CDR3: CASRNTGTGSTEAFF. CDR3 nucleotide sequence: TGCGCCAGCAGAAATACCGGGACAGGAAGCACTGAAGCTTTCTTT.

The rearrangement links TRBV2 to TRBJ1-5; D remains ambiguous. V lost 5 bases, J lost 7 bases, and 15 bases lay in between. Germline loops: CDR1 SNHLY, CDR2 FYNNEI. The CDR3 has 14 residues. CDR3 DNA: TGTGCCAGCAGTCCTCCGGAGCCGGACCAGCCCCAGCATTTT. Residues: CASSPPEPDQPQHF.

This clonotype has a handful of counts. The rearrangement links TRBV29-1 to TRBJ2-7; a possible D gene is TRBD1 (5 bases). CDR1 is SQVTM and CDR2 is ANQGSEA in the germline V gene. The CDR3 spans 14 residues. V lost 5 bases, J lost 5 bases, and 19 bases lay in between. DNA for the CDR3: TGCAGCGTTACAGAGGACACCAAATCGCACGAGCAGTACTTC. Amino acid sequence: CSVTEDTKSHEQYF.

This chain joins TRBV25-1 and TRBJ2-7, with TRBD2 identical over 9 bases. The CDR3 extends over 16 amino acids. Per the germline V gene, CDR1 is MGHDK and CDR2 is SYGVNS. V shed 4 bases, J shed 6 bases, and the junction held 13 bases outside the gene matches. The CDR3 loop is CASSAPGVAGEPEQYF. The CDR3 nucleotides read TGTGCCAGCAGTGCTCCAGGGGTAGCGGGAGAACCCGAGCAGTACTTC.

A remark on this clonotype: Compared with germline, one end of the junction differs, possibly owing to a read error. CDR3 nucleotide sequence: TGTGCCAGCAGTTACTCGGACAACTTCTCGGGGGAGCTGTTTTTT. Translation: CASSYSDNFSGELFF. V gene TRBV6-4 combines with J gene TRBJ2-2, with TRBD1 as a possible D gene (5 bases). The CDR3 is 15 residues long. CDR1 is MRHNA and CDR2 is SNTAGT in the germline V gene.

This clonotype was detected a few times. For the CDR3, the DNA is TGTGCCAGCAGCTTAGCCGAGGTTTTGGGGAATGAAAAACTGTTTTTT. This translates into CASSLAEVLGNEKLFF. This rearrangement joins TRBV11-2 to TRBJ1-4; the D is unclear. Trimming took 1 base from V and 5 from J, leaving 14 bases between them. The CDR3 has 16 residues. The V gene's germline CDR1 is SGHAT and CDR2 FQNNGV.

The V and J genes are TRBV6-9 and TRBJ1-2; D gene ambiguous. V lost 3 bases, J lost 6 bases, and 14 bases lay in between. Germline V lookup: CDR1 MNHGY, CDR2 SVAAGI. This CDR3 region has 14 residues. The CDR3 region is CASSYVNGLNGYTF. Here the CDR3 DNA reads TGTGCCAGCAGTTACGTTAATGGCTTGAATGGCTACACCTTC.

The chain combines TRBV7-3 with TRBJ2-2; maybe TRBD1 (6 bases). Germline loops: CDR1 SGHTA, CDR2 FQGTGA. V lost 4 bases and J lost 3, with 12 bases in between. The CDR3 spans 15 residues. The CDR3 region has the DNA TGTGCCAGCAGCTCAGACAGGTTATACACCGGGGAGCTGTTTTTT. This translates into CASSSDRLYTGELFF.

This rearrangement joins TRBV6-1 to TRBJ1-5; a weak D match, TRBD1 (6 bases). CDR1 and CDR2 (germline): MNHNS, SASEGT. This CDR3 spans 13 amino acids. Trimming took off 7 bases at V and 6 bases at J, with 13 bases between the two ends. The DNA for the CDR3 is TGTGCCAGCACCCCGCCGGGGGCTCAGCCCCAGCATTTT. It is translated as CASTPPGAQPQHF.

The chain carries TRBV9 and TRBJ2-7, with a possible D match to TRBD1 (5 bases). The CDR3 is made up of 14 amino acids. Germline V gene lookup returns CDR1 SGDLS and CDR2 YYNGEE. V was trimmed by 0 bases and J by 3 bases, leaving 10 bases between them. CDR3 nucleotides: TGTGCCAGCAGCGTAGCGCAGGGCGACTACGAGCAGTACTTC. Protein product: CASSVAQGDYEQYF.

J is TRBJ1-5 and V is TRBV11-2; 7 nucleotides line up with TRBD1. This CDR3 region has 16 residues. V shed 4 bases, J shed 0 bases, and the junction held 6 bases outside the gene matches. Per germline, CDR1 SGHAT and CDR2 FQNNGV. The CDR3 loop reads CASSWTGTDSNQPQHF. The CDR3 coding sequence is TGTGCCAGCAGCTGGACCGGGACAGATAGCAATCAGCCCCAGCATTTT.